Below, 6 T cell receptor beta chains from the same sample are listed, as sequenced in a study of Graves' ophthalmopathy and Graves' hyperthyroidism. RNA served as the template for amplifying TCR beta CDR3 regions. Scientists carried out first-round RT-PCR using HTBI primers and then a second-round multiplex PCR. Each CDR3 protein gets one entry after TCRdb re-called the multiplex PCR reads with MiXCR. The sample lists over a million distinct CDR3 sequences, less than 45% occurring once. The sequencing input was peripheral blood or thyroid tissue (not recorded which). These receptors were taken from an adult man with Graves' hyperthyroidism.

This clonotype has ten or more counts. The CDR3 sequence is CAISDRKANTGELFF. The CDR3 bases are TGTGCCATCAGTGATAGGAAGGCGAACACCGGGGAGCTGTTTTTT. V usage is TRBV10-3 and J usage is TRBJ2-2; D not resolved. V was clipped by 3 bases and J by 0 bases, with 8 bases between them. CDR1 and CDR2 (germline): ENHRY, SYGVKD. The CDR3 extends over 15 amino acids.

Concerning this clonotype itself: A much larger clonotype is one base distant, so this may be a read error. The V call is TRBV7-9, the J call TRBJ1-6; D not certain. CDR1 is SEHNR, CDR2 FQNEAQ, per germline (reference sequence). The CDR3 has 16 residues. The CDR3, as DNA: TGTGCCGGCAGCTCTCCCCCGGGCTCTAATAATTCACCCCTCCACTTT. Protein sequence: CAGSSPPGSNNSPLHF.

This clonotype was detected once. The chain is built from TRBV29-1 and TRBJ1-4, with D possibly being TRBD1 (5 bases). The CDR3 sequence is 16 residues long. V shed 1 base and J shed 0 bases, with 12 bases lying between them. CDR1 is SQVTM, CDR2 ANQGSEA, per germline. The CDR3 DNA is TGCAGCGTTGAAGTTGGGACCGGGACAACTAATGAAAAACTGTTTTTT. This gives the protein CSVEVGTGTTNEKLFF. Drawing the rest from reference TRBV29-1 and TRBJ1-4, the complete variable domain is SAVISQKPSRDICQRGTSLTIQCQVDSQVTMMFWYRQQPGQSLTLIATANQGSEATYESGFVIDKFPISRPNLTFSTLTVSNMSPEDSSIYLCSVEVGTGTTNEKLFFGSGTQLSVL.

This clonotype has just a few counts. This could be a read error, since a much larger clone is one nucleotide away. V usage is TRBV20-1 and J usage is TRBJ1-5; no clear D gene. Germline loops: CDR1 DFQATT, CDR2 SNEGSKA (reference sequence). V shed 3 bases and J shed 6 bases, with 21 bases lying between them. This CDR3 is built from 16 residues. The CDR3 loop reads CSASDPGVVVGQPQHF. In nucleotides, the CDR3 is TGCAGTGCTAGCGATCCAGGAGTGGTCGTAGGTCAGCCCCAGCATTTT.

Points on this clonotype: An end of the junction differs from the germline gene, which may be a read error. The chain joins TRBV15 to TRBJ1-1; the match to TRBD1 covers 8 bases. Germline lookup yields CDR1 LNHNV and CDR2 YYDKDF (reference sequence). CDR3 length: 16 amino acids. The DNA for the CDR3 is TGTTCCACCAGGAGACAGGGGCGCTCGGTGAACACTGAAGCTTTCTTT. It translates to CSTRRQGRSVNTEAFF.

The CDR3 sequence: CSVDRQGGSTDTQYF. The CDR3 nucleotides are TGCAGCGTTGATAGACAGGGGGGTAGCACAGATACGCAGTATTTT. The rearrangement uses TRBV29-1 and TRBJ2-3; 9 positions agree with TRBD1. Trimming cost V 3 bases and J 0 bases; bases outside gene matches: 4. CDR3 length equals 15 residues. Germline V gene lookup returns CDR1 SQVTM and CDR2 ANQGSEA.